These 32 T cell receptor beta chains were all obtained from the same sample, sequenced in a study of blood T cell repertoires in COVID-19. Sequencing was performed with immunoSEQ multiplex PCR; in TCRdb, only in-frame clones are kept and a portion is missing. The sample gives 200,000 to 250,000 clones, more than 85% of which show up once; under 9% is in the top ten. Source material: peripheral blood. These receptors came from a woman aged 70-85 years with active or convalescent COVID-19.

The CDR3 DNA reads as TGTGCCACCCAGGGCACGTTCAATTCACCCCTCCACTTT. Its translation is CATQGTFNSPLHF. The rearrangement uses TRBV6-5 and TRBJ1-6; D is perhaps TRBD1 (5 bases). Looked up from germline, CDR1 is MNHEY and CDR2 is SVGAGI. This CDR3 has 13 amino acids. The V gene lost 10 bases and the J gene lost 7 bases, with 14 bases spanning the gap.

V usage is TRBV7-9 and J usage is TRBJ1-2; 10 bases fit TRBD1. The CDR3 covers 15 residues. Germline CDR1 SEHNR, CDR2 FQNEAQ (reference sequence). The V gene end was trimmed by 2 bases and the J gene end by 8 bases; junction bases not matched to a gene: 8. CDR3 sequence (DNA): TGTGCCAGCAGCTTATCCGGGACAGGGGTTGAAGGCTACACCTTC. This gives the protein CASSLSGTGVEGYTF.

J is TRBJ2-7 and V is TRBV11-2, with 7 bases matching TRBD2. The CDR3 runs to 13 residues. Germline V lookup: CDR1 SGHAT, CDR2 FQNNGV. V gave up 5 bases and J gave up 9 bases; unmatched junction bases: 10. The CDR3 protein is CASSPYGEGPQYF. The CDR3 DNA reads as TGTGCCAGCAGCCCCTACGGGGAGGGGCCGCAGTACTTC.

J is TRBJ1-1 and V is TRBV19; D is perhaps TRBD1 (5 bases). CDR1 and CDR2 (germline): LNHDA, SQIVND (reference sequence). This CDR3 is 13 amino acids long. V was trimmed by 8 bases and J by 2 bases, leaving 12 bases between them. The CDR3 loop reads CASAGQVNTEAFF. The DNA of the CDR3 is TGTGCCAGTGCGGGGCAGGTTAACACTGAAGCTTTCTTT.

The chain recombines TRBV27 with TRBJ1-6, with TRBD1 identical over 7 bases. CDR3 length equals 14 residues. V trimming: 6 bases; J trimming: 7 bases; junction bases outside the gene matches: 6. Germline loops: CDR1 MNHEY, CDR2 SMNVEV (reference sequence). The chain's CDR3 is CASSRGQTNSPLHF. CDR3 in DNA: TGTGCCAGCAGCAGGGGACAGACAAATTCACCCCTCCACTTT.

The chain recombines TRBV11-2 with TRBJ1-1; D remains unclear. CDR3 length equals 13 residues. Trimming pared 3 bases from V and 1 base from J, leaving 6 bases between. In germline, CDR1 is SGHAT, CDR2 FQNNGV. The CDR3 here is CASSLDWNTEAFF. The CDR3 nucleotides read TGTGCCAGCAGCTTGGACTGGAACACTGAAGCTTTCTTT.

The rearrangement uses TRBV4-3 and TRBJ1-6; D unresolved. This CDR3 contains 17 residues. Germline V gene sequence: CDR1 LGHNA, CDR2 YSLEER. V was cut by 1 base and J by 2 bases, with 12 bases left in between. CDR3 sequence reads: CASSQGSGSPYNSPLHF. The CDR3 coding sequence is TGCGCCAGCAGCCAAGGAAGCGGAAGCCCCTATAATTCACCCCTCCACTTT.

The gene calls are TRBV5-1 and TRBJ1-1; D gene unclear. Germline V gives CDR1 SGHRS, CDR2 YFSETQ. CDR3 length: 15 residues. With 0 bases removed from V and 4 bases from J, the gap between germline ends came to 13 bases. CDR3 DNA sequence: TGCGCCAGCAGCTTGGTGGAGGGTTCGGGCACTGAAGCTTTCTTT. It yields the protein CASSLVEGSGTEAFF.

The chain links TRBV10-3 to TRBJ1-4; D is perhaps TRBD1 (6 bases). The V and J ends lost 3 bases and 8 bases respectively, with 13 bases between them. Per the germline V gene, CDR1 is ENHRY and CDR2 is SYGVKD. The CDR3 sequence is 14 residues long. Here the CDR3 reads CAISDQGSREKLFF. DNA for the CDR3: TGTGCCATCAGTGACCAGGGGAGTCGGGAAAAACTGTTTTTT.

This clone was recorded only once. At the DNA level, this CDR3 is encoded by other sequences in the same sample as well. This chain connects TRBV3-1 (or the pseudogene TRBV3-2) to TRBJ1-2, with a weak D call TRBD1 (6 bases). Germline loops: CDR1 LGHDT, CDR2 YNNKEL (reference sequence). This CDR3 is 14 amino acids long. The germline V and J ends were trimmed by 1 base and 4 bases, with 10 bases remaining between them. The CDR3, as DNA: TGTGCCAGCAGCCAAGCACGGACAGTCTATGGCTACACCTTC. This gives the protein CASSQARTVYGYTF.

V usage is TRBV10-1 and J usage is TRBJ1-2; weak D call: TRBD1 (5 bases). The CDR3 has 13 residues. CDR1 and CDR2 from the germline V gene are WNHNN and SYGVQD (reference sequence). Trimming shortened V by 5 bases and J by 2 bases, and 9 bases separated the two germline ends. The CDR3 DNA is TGCGCCAGCAGTAGCGACAGCAACTATGGCTACACCTTC. Protein: CASSSDSNYGYTF.

This chain joins TRBV2 and TRBJ1-5; the match to TRBD1 covers 9 bases. The germline V gene has CDR1 SNHLY and CDR2 FYNNEI. V was pared by 4 bases and J by 4 bases, with 5 bases of the junction left unmatched. The CDR3 has 15 amino acids. The CDR3 DNA reads TGTGCCAGCAGTGTGGGGGGGACAGGGAATCAGCCCCAGCATTTT. It is translated as CASSVGGTGNQPQHF.

This chain joins TRBV18 and TRBJ1-2; maybe TRBD1 (6 bases). Germline V gene lookup returns CDR1 KGHSH and CDR2 LQKENI. The CDR3 runs 15 residues. V lost 2 bases and J 8 bases, leaving 18 bases between the germline ends. The DNA for the CDR3 is TGTGCCAGCTCACCAGCCAGGGGCGCAGCTACAGGCTACACCTTC. Amino acids: CASSPARGAATGYTF. The full variable domain, its missing parts supplied by reference TRBV18 and TRBJ1-2, is NAGVMQNPRHLVRRRGQEARLRCSPMKGHSHVYWYRQLPEEGLKFMVYLQKENIIDESGMPKERFSAEFPKEGPSILRIQQVVRGDSAAYFCASSPARGAATGYTFGSGTRLTVV.

The chain combines TRBV7-6 with TRBJ1-6; 8 bases are shared with TRBD1. V was clipped by 5 bases and J by 8 bases; unmatched bases: 5. This CDR3 is 14 amino acids long. In germline, CDR1 is SGHVS, CDR2 FNYEAQ. CDR3 protein: CASSRDRGYSPLHF. The CDR3 region has the DNA TGTGCCAGCAGCCGAGACAGGGGATATTCACCCCTCCACTTT.

This clone was recorded once. The chain links TRBV6-6 to TRBJ2-1, with D possibly being TRBD2 (7 bases). The CDR3 sequence is 14 residues long. Germline CDR1 MNHNY, CDR2 SVGAGI (reference sequence). The germline V and J ends were trimmed by 7 bases and 5 bases, with 15 bases remaining between them. The CDR3 reads CASNPAGADNEQFF. The CDR3 bases are TGTGCCAGCAACCCGGCGGGGGCCGACAATGAGCAGTTCTTC.

This chain joins TRBV25-1 and TRBJ2-1, with TRBD2 matching 8 bases. Unmatched junction bases numbered 5, after V lost 1 base and J lost 6 bases. CDR3 size: 15 residues. CDR1 is MGHDK, CDR2 SYGVNS, per germline. The CDR3 here is CASSESGLAGNEQFF. In nucleotides, the CDR3 is TGTGCCAGCAGTGAATCAGGGCTAGCGGGCAATGAGCAGTTCTTC.

The chain links TRBV5-1 to TRBJ2-1, with 10 bases fitting TRBD2. CDR1 SGHRS and CDR2 YFSETQ come from the germline V gene. The CDR3 spans 16 residues. V was clipped by 2 bases and J by 5 bases; unmatched bases: 7. The CDR3 loop is CASSLPSGGLHNEQFF. CDR3 bases: TGCGCCAGCAGCTTACCTAGCGGGGGCCTCCACAATGAGCAGTTCTTC.

The chain carries TRBV4-1 and TRBJ1-1, with TRBD1 matching over 7 bases. V lost 3 bases, J lost 8 bases, and 6 bases stayed unmatched. CDR3 size: 13 residues. The germline CDR1 and CDR2 sequences are MGHRA and YSYEKL. CDR3 loop: CASSQGQSEEAFF. The DNA of the CDR3 is TGCGCCAGCAGCCAGGGACAGTCCGAAGAAGCTTTCTTT.

This clone was counted a few times. This sequence joins TRBV19 and TRBJ1-1; D uncertain. Trimming removed 7 bases from V and 1 base from J, with 13 bases in between. CDR1 and CDR2 from the germline V gene are LNHDA and SQIVND (reference sequence). The CDR3 totals 14 residues. CDR3 region: CASTLPPGNTEAFF. CDR3 coding DNA: TGTGCCAGTACCCTCCCTCCGGGGAACACTGAAGCTTTCTTT.

The chain combines TRBV6-5 with TRBJ2-5; D gene unclear. The CDR3 runs 12 residues. V was pared by 5 bases and J by 3 bases, with 7 bases between. CDR1 MNHEY and CDR2 SVGAGI come from the germline V gene. DNA of the CDR3: TGTGCCAGCAGTATAAATAAAGAGACCCAGTACTTC. Translation gives CASSINKETQYF.

The J gene is TRBJ2-7, the V gene TRBV4-3; 7 nucleotides line up with TRBD1. The J segment lost 4 bases and the V segment lost 1 base, leaving 10 bases of the junction unmatched. Per germline, CDR1 LGHNA and CDR2 YSLEER. The CDR3 contains 16 residues. The CDR3 sequence: CASSQARQGPPYEQYF. CDR3 coding DNA: TGCGCCAGCAGCCAAGCCCGACAGGGTCCCCCTTACGAGCAGTACTTC.

The rearrangement joins TRBV30 to TRBJ1-3, with TRBD1 matching 9 bases. This CDR3 is built from 14 residues. The V gene end was trimmed by 7 bases and the J gene end by 2 bases; junction bases not matched to a gene: 6. CDR1 is GTSNPN, CDR2 SVGIG, per germline (reference sequence). The CDR3 bases are TGTGCCTTCCGGGACAGGGAGACTGGAAACACCATATATTTT. Protein: CAFRDRETGNTIYF. Looking up the rest from reference TRBV30 and TRBJ1-3 gives the full variable domain: SQTIHQWPATLVQPVGSPLSLECTVEGTSNPNLYWYRQAAGRGLQLLFYSVGIGQISSEVPQNLSASRPQDRQFILSSKKLLLSDSGFYLCAFRDRETGNTIYFGEGSWLTVV.

V usage is TRBV11-3 and J usage is TRBJ1-1; TRBD1 matches 10 bases. This CDR3 region has 14 residues. From germline, CDR1 is SGHNT and CDR2 YENEEA. V was clipped by 4 bases and J by 7 bases; unmatched bases: 6. DNA for the CDR3: TGTGCCAGCAGCTCCGGGACAGGGGATAGTGAAGCTTTCTTT. Translating it yields CASSSGTGDSEAFF.

This clone was observed a handful of times. The chain employs TRBV27 and TRBJ1-5, with D maybe TRBD1 (6 bases). The germline V gene has CDR1 MNHEY and CDR2 SMNVEV (reference sequence). This CDR3 has 14 amino acids. Trimming left V 3 bases short and J 3 bases short, with 9 bases between. The CDR3 nucleotides are TGTGCCAGCAGTTTCGGACAGTTCAATCAGCCCCAGCATTTT. Amino acids: CASSFGQFNQPQHF.

Only a few counts were recorded for this clone. The chain carries TRBV4-3 and TRBJ1-2; D remains unclear. V lost 0 bases and J 7 bases, leaving 18 bases between the germline ends. This CDR3 comprises 16 residues. Germline CDR1 reads LGHNA; CDR2 reads YSLEER. The CDR3 coding sequence is TGCGCCAGCAGCCAAGAGGTTTTAATTCATTCGGGTGGCTACACCTTC. It translates to CASSQEVLIHSGGYTF.

The chain carries TRBV5-6 and TRBJ1-1, with a possible D match to TRBD1 (5 bases). The V and J ends lost 6 bases and 2 bases respectively, with 14 bases between them. The CDR3 runs 14 residues. CDR1 is SGHDT, CDR2 YYEEEE, per germline. This CDR3 reads CASIPRGRNTEAFF. In DNA form, the CDR3 reads TGTGCCAGCATCCCTAGGGGCCGAAACACTGAAGCTTTCTTT.

The rearrangement links TRBV7-2 to TRBJ1-2; D remains ambiguous. This CDR3 region has 15 residues. The V end was cut by 5 bases, the J end by 4 bases, with 17 bases between. Germline assignment: CDR1 SGHTA and CDR2 FQGNSA. The CDR3 bases are TGTGCCAGCAGCCCCGATACATCCTCCCCCTATGGCTACACCTTC. This encodes CASSPDTSSPYGYTF.

This clone was seen once. This chain uses TRBV15 with TRBJ2-1; TRBD1 agrees at 7 bases. Losses at the gene ends were 0 bases for V and 0 bases for J; bases not matched to a gene: 5. The CDR3 sequence is 17 residues long. The germline V gene encodes CDR1 LNHNV and CDR2 YYDKDF (reference sequence). In nucleotides, the CDR3 is TGTGCCACCAGCAGAGATAGGGGGCGGACCTCCTACAATGAGCAGTTCTTC. It yields the protein CATSRDRGRTSYNEQFF.

The chain carries TRBV20-1 and TRBJ2-7, with 9 bases matching TRBD1. The germline CDR1 and CDR2 sequences are DFQATT and SNEGSKA (reference sequence). With V trimmed by 3 bases and J by 3 bases, 9 bases remained unmatched. The CDR3 consists of 15 residues. The CDR3 reads CSASARDRVLYEQYF. The CDR3 coding sequence is TGCAGTGCTAGTGCCCGGGACAGGGTGCTCTACGAGCAGTACTTC.

The gene calls are TRBV7-6 and TRBJ1-3, with TRBD1 identical over 8 bases. The CDR3 runs to 14 residues. Germline V lookup: CDR1 SGHVS, CDR2 FNYEAQ. The junction had 7 bases not matched to a gene; V was cut back by 8 bases and J by 4 bases. CDR3 protein: CASLLQGDGNTIYF. Here the CDR3 DNA reads TGTGCCAGCCTTTTACAGGGGGACGGAAACACCATATATTTT. The full variable domain, completed using reference TRBV7-6 and TRBJ1-3, is GAGVSQSPRYKVTKRGQDVALRCDPISGHVSLYWYRQALGQGPEFLTYFNYEAQQDKSGLPNDRFSAERPEGSISTLTIQRTEQRDSAMYRCASLLQGDGNTIYFGEGSWLTVV.

The V gene is TRBV3-1 (or the pseudogene TRBV3-2), the J gene TRBJ1-2; 7 bases agree with TRBD1. CDR1 and CDR2 from the germline V gene are LGHDT and YNNKEL (reference sequence). This CDR3 has 14 residues. V lost 4 bases and J lost 8; bases outside the gene matches: 10. The CDR3: CASSRLTGERGYTF. CDR3 coding DNA: TGTGCCAGCAGCCGTCTCACAGGGGAAAGGGGCTACACCTTC.

This clone appeared once. The chain joins TRBV2 to TRBJ1-1; D uncertain. V gave up 1 base and J gave up 1 base, with 13 bases separating them. Germline values: CDR1 SNHLY, CDR2 FYNNEI. The CDR3 totals 16 residues. DNA for the CDR3: TGTGCCAGCAGTGAAGACGCAGGCGCGCGGAACACTGAAGCTTTCTTT. As protein: CASSEDAGARNTEAFF.